What follows are 12 T cell receptor beta chains derived from one specimen sequenced in a study of PD-1 blockade in classical Hodgkin lymphoma. Documented time point: cycle 4 day 1 (C4D1), after about 6 weeks of nivolumab. In every patient, relapse followed autologous stem cell transplantation, while exposure to brentuximab vedotin differed. Only in-frame clones appear in the TCRdb table, and some are missing; sequencing was by immunoSEQ multiplex PCR. The top ten hold less than 10% of the sample, which has tens of thousands of clones, around four fifths seen once. The sample here was peripheral blood mononuclear cells (PBMCs), taken before the fourth cycle of nivolumab. Source of these receptors: a human donor with classical Hodgkin lymphoma.

This clone has a single count. CDR3 sequence: CASSQSRGGLSEDTQYF. The CDR3 bases are TGTGCCAGCAGCCAAAGTAGGGGGGGGCTTTCGGAAGATACGCAGTATTTT. This chain joins TRBV4-2 and TRBJ2-3, with D perhaps matching TRBD2 (7 bases). The CDR3 is 17 amino acids. Between the trimmed V and J ends, which lost 2 bases and 5 bases, there was a span of 20 bases. Germline CDR1 reads LGHNA; CDR2 reads YNFKEQ.

This sequence joins TRBV4-2 and TRBJ2-3; D not certain. V was clipped by 0 bases and J by 5 bases, with 9 bases between them. Germline V gene lookup returns CDR1 LGHNA and CDR2 YNFKEQ. The CDR3 consists of 14 residues. CDR3 bases: TGTGCCAGCAGCCAAGAAGATAGGAGAGATACGCAGTATTTT. It is translated as CASSQEDRRDTQYF.

This clone was found once. The chain joins TRBV6-6 to TRBJ1-6, with D possibly being TRBD1 (5 bases). This CDR3 contains 12 residues. The germline gives CDR1 MNHNY, CDR2 SVGAGI (reference sequence). Trimming took 6 bases from V and 7 from J, leaving 7 bases between them. Here the CDR3 DNA reads TGTGCCAGCAGCCCAGGGAATTCACCCCTCCACTTT. The encoded protein is CASSPGNSPLHF.

The chain employs TRBV7-2 and TRBJ1-5; D is undetermined. V lost 1 base and J 0 bases, leaving 4 bases between the germline ends. The CDR3 contains 14 residues. Per the germline V gene, CDR1 is SGHTA and CDR2 is FQGNSA. CDR3 loop: CASSLVDSNQPQHF. The CDR3 DNA is TGTGCCAGCAGCTTAGTGGATAGCAATCAGCCCCAGCATTTT.

The rearrangement uses TRBV4-2 and TRBJ1-5, with 7 bases identical to TRBD1. In germline, CDR1 is LGHNA, CDR2 YNFKEQ. CDR3 length: 20 residues. Germline trimming cut 0 bases from V and 0 bases from J; bases unmatched to any gene: 14. The DNA of the CDR3 is TGTGCCAGCAGCCAAGATAGTAGAGGGGGCGAAATTCATAGCAATCAGCCCCAGCATTTT. The encoded protein is CASSQDSRGGEIHSNQPQHF.

The chain employs TRBV5-1 and TRBJ1-4; D is ambiguous. The CDR3 sequence is 11 residues long. Trimming shortened V by 2 bases and J by 8 bases, and 4 bases separated the two germline ends. CDR1 and CDR2 from the germline V gene are SGHRS and YFSETQ. CDR3 bases: TGCGCCAGCAGCTTAGGCGAAAAACTGTTTTTT. It yields the protein CASSLGEKLFF.

This clone came up once. The chain has TRBV19 and TRBJ1-4; TRBD1 agrees at 9 bases. This CDR3 has 14 amino acids. The germline CDR1 and CDR2 sequences are LNHDA and SQIVND (reference sequence). With 10 bases clipped from V and 3 bases from J, the junction kept 6 bases outside the gene matches. CDR3 sequence (DNA): TGTGCCACTGGAAGGACAGGGGCTAATGAAAAACTGTTTTTT. Protein sequence: CATGRTGANEKLFF.

V is TRBV18 and J is TRBJ2-5, with D unresolved. CDR1 and CDR2 from the germline V gene are KGHSH and LQKENI. The CDR3 covers 16 residues. V shed 5 bases and J shed 7 bases, with 23 bases lying between them. The CDR3 sequence: CASSSLTSRANGTQYF. The CDR3 DNA is TGTGCCAGCTCATCCCTCACCTCTAGGGCCAACGGGACCCAGTACTTC. Full variable domain (outside the CDR3, taken from reference TRBV18 and TRBJ2-5): NAGVMQNPRHLVRRRGQEARLRCSPMKGHSHVYWYRQLPEEGLKFMVYLQKENIIDESGMPKERFSAEFPKEGPSILRIQQVVRGDSAAYFCASSSLTSRANGTQYFGPGTRLLVL.

This chain joins TRBV27 and TRBJ2-1; D is unresolved. CDR1 is MNHEY, CDR2 SMNVEV, per germline (reference sequence). V was cut by 5 bases and J by 15 bases, with 17 bases left in between. This CDR3 has 12 residues. The CDR3 loop is CASSTPGGRRFF. Written as DNA, the CDR3 is TGTGCCAGCAGTACTCCGGGTGGGCGCCGGTTCTTC.

In its sample, this clone was seen many times. The chain uses TRBV4-2 and TRBJ1-1, with TRBD1 matching 8 bases. V shed 1 base, J shed 11 bases, and the junction held 12 bases outside the gene matches. The CDR3 runs to 15 residues. The germline CDR1 and CDR2 sequences are LGHNA and YNFKEQ. This CDR3 reads CASSQVTTGETGAFF. In DNA form, the CDR3 reads TGTGCCAGCAGCCAAGTTACGACAGGGGAGACGGGGGCTTTCTTT.

This clone turned up a few times. The rearrangement links TRBV27 to TRBJ2-3; TRBD2 might be the D (6 bases). Germline loops: CDR1 MNHEY, CDR2 SMNVEV (reference sequence). V was shortened by 6 bases and J by 0 bases, with 22 bases between the two germline ends. The CDR3 has 18 amino acids. DNA of the CDR3: TGTGCCAGCAGGAGAAGCCCCAATCTAGCGTCGAGCACAGATACGCAGTATTTT. Its translation: CASRRSPNLASSTDTQYF.

V is TRBV5-8 and J is TRBJ2-3, with TRBD2 as a possible D gene (6 bases). CDR1 is SGHTS and CDR2 is YDEGEE in the germline V gene. V gave up 0 bases and J gave up 2 bases, with 10 bases separating them. The CDR3 totals 15 residues. CDR3 bases: TGTGCCAGCAGCTTGGATCTAGCGAACACAGATACGCAGTATTTT. This encodes CASSLDLANTDTQYF.